The 13 T cell receptor beta chains listed next were all sequenced from one sample in a study of CD8+CD57+ T cells in acquired aplastic anemia. Genomic DNA constituted the template upon which TCR beta VDJ and CDR3 profiling was performed. TCRdb processed the reads anew with MiXCR; each CDR3 protein has one entry. The repertoire holds roughly 200,000 distinct CDR3 sequences, with around 60% as singletons. Before being chosen for sequencing, patients had shown CD8+CD57+ cell expansion by flow cytometry. Sequenced material: sorted CD4+, CD8+, or CD8+CD57+ T cells (not recorded which) from PBMCs. All receptors come from a human donor with aplastic anemia.

V is TRBV2 and J is TRBJ2-7, with D possibly matching TRBD2 (5 bases). The CDR3 is 13 amino acids. V lost 5 bases and J lost 7, with 15 bases in between. Germline V gene lookup returns CDR1 SNHLY and CDR2 FYNNEI. CDR3 bases: TGTGCCAGCAGTAGGTGGGAGAGGGATGAGCAGTACTTC. Translated, it gives CASSRWERDEQYF.

This clonotype occurred a few times. The chain carries TRBV7-9 and TRBJ2-5; D is uncertain. Trimming cost V 5 bases and J 5 bases, with 9 bases left between them. Germline loops: CDR1 SEHNR, CDR2 FQNEAQ (reference sequence). The CDR3 runs to 12 residues. This CDR3 reads CASSPHPETQYF. CDR3 DNA: TGTGCCAGCAGCCCCCACCCGGAGACCCAGTACTTC. Using reference TRBV7-9 and TRBJ2-5 for the parts outside the CDR3, the full variable domain is DTGVSQNPRHKITKRGQNVTFRCDPISEHNRLYWYRQTLGQGPEFLTYFQNEAQLEKSRLLSDRFSAERPKGSFSTLEIQRTEQGDSAMYLCASSPHPETQYFGPGTRLLVL.

This chain uses TRBV9 with TRBJ2-1; maybe TRBD1 (5 bases). CDR1 and CDR2 (germline): SGDLS, YYNGEE. The CDR3 runs 15 residues. V lost 4 bases and J lost 0, with 11 bases in between. The CDR3 region has the DNA TGTGCCAGCAGCCCTGGGGCTAGCTCCTACAATGAGCAGTTCTTC. Amino acids: CASSPGASSYNEQFF. The full variable domain, in which reference TRBV9 and TRBJ2-1 provide the parts outside the CDR3, is DSGVTQTPKHLITATGQRVTLRCSPRSGDLSVYWYQQSLDQGLQFLIQYYNGEERAKGNILERFSAQQFPDLHSELNLSSLELGDSALYFCASSPGASSYNEQFFGPGTRLTVL.

This chain links TRBV9 with TRBJ2-7; either TRBD1 or TRBD2 may fit D (5 bases each). The CDR3 is 14 amino acids. Germline V CDR1 and CDR2: SGDLS, YYNGEE. V lost 3 bases and J lost 3, with 13 bases in between. In DNA, the CDR3 is TGTGCCAGCAGCGGAGGGGAATCCATCTACGAGCAGTACTTC. Its protein product is CASSGGESIYEQYF. Full variable domain (outside the CDR3, taken from reference TRBV9 and TRBJ2-7): DSGVTQTPKHLITATGQRVTLRCSPRSGDLSVYWYQQSLDQGLQFLIQYYNGEERAKGNILERFSAQQFPDLHSELNLSSLELGDSALYFCASSGGESIYEQYFGPGTRLTVT.

This clonotype was seen at least ten times. The chain uses TRBV6-1 and TRBJ2-3; D unclear. Germline V lookup: CDR1 MNHNS, CDR2 SASEGT. CDR3 length: 17 amino acids. Trimming removed 5 bases at V and 0 bases at J, with 18 bases between. The CDR3 DNA reads as TGTGCCAGCAGTACCTTGTGGCGCGGCCGAAGCACAGATACGCAGTATTTT. It yields the protein CASSTLWRGRSTDTQYF.

This chain connects TRBV25-1 to TRBJ2-2, with no clear D. The germline V gene encodes CDR1 MGHDK and CDR2 SYGVNS. V gave up 5 bases and J gave up 7 bases, with 8 bases separating them. This CDR3 region has 12 residues. This chain's CDR3 is CASSRVIGELFF. CDR3 nucleotide sequence: TGTGCCAGCAGTCGCGTGATCGGGGAGCTGTTTTTT.

The chain uses TRBV19 and TRBJ1-5; perhaps TRBD1 as D (6 bases). The CDR3 runs 14 residues. CDR1 LNHDA and CDR2 SQIVND come from the germline V gene (reference sequence). V was cut by 8 bases and J by 5 bases, with 16 bases left in between. In DNA, the CDR3 is TGTGCCAGTCATAACAGGGTAGCGGATCAGCCCCAGCATTTT. This encodes CASHNRVADQPQHF. Based on the CDR3 plus reference TRBV19 and TRBJ1-5, the full variable domain is DGGITQSPKYLFRKEGQNVTLSCEQNLNHDAMYWYRQDPGQGLRLIYYSQIVNDFQKGDIAEGYSVSREKKESFPLTVTSAQKNPTAFYLCASHNRVADQPQHFGDGTRLSIL.

There are a few counts of this clonotype. V and J are TRBV15 and TRBJ1-5; no clear D gene. V lost 1 base to trimming and J lost 0 bases, with 7 bases between them. The CDR3 totals 15 residues. CDR1 and CDR2 from the germline V gene are LNHNV and YYDKDF (reference sequence). CDR3 residues: CATSRGPYSNQPQHF. The CDR3 region has the DNA TGTGCCACCAGCAGAGGGCCCTATAGCAATCAGCCCCAGCATTTT.

The J gene is TRBJ1-1, the V gene TRBV27; 11 nucleotides agree with TRBD1. The germline V gene has CDR1 MNHEY and CDR2 SMNVEV (reference sequence). The length of the CDR3 is 14 residues. The V segment lost 8 bases and the J segment 6 bases; nucleotides outside the gene matches: 8. CDR3 DNA: TGTGCCAGCCTCCGGACAGGGGGCTCCCCTGAAGCTTTCTTT. Amino acids: CASLRTGGSPEAFF.

The J gene is TRBJ2-1, the V gene TRBV7-3; TRBD2 might be the D (5 bases). Trimming removed 1 base from V and 8 bases from J, with 15 bases in between. There are 15 residues in the CDR3. Germline V gene data show CDR1 as SGHTA and CDR2 as FQGTGA. This chain's CDR3 is CASSLNGVKGDEQFF. In nucleotides, the CDR3 is TGTGCCAGCAGCTTAAACGGGGTTAAGGGCGATGAGCAGTTCTTC.

This clonotype has just a few counts. The chain joins TRBV5-1 to TRBJ2-7; D is unresolved. This CDR3 region has 15 residues. Per germline, CDR1 SGHRS and CDR2 YFSETQ. Trimming took 0 bases from V and 4 from J, leaving 14 bases between them. The CDR3 spells CASSLVDPPSYEQYF. The CDR3 DNA reads as TGCGCCAGCAGCTTGGTGGACCCCCCGAGTTACGAGCAGTACTTC. Full variable domain (rest looked up from reference TRBV5-1 and TRBJ2-7): KAGVTQTPRYLIKTRGQQVTLSCSPISGHRSVSWYQQTPGQGLQFLFEYFSETQRNKGNFPGRFSGRQFSNSRSEMNVSTLELGDSALYLCASSLVDPPSYEQYFGPGTRLTVT.

The J gene is TRBJ2-2, the V gene TRBV5-1; D is unresolved. Germline V gene lookup returns CDR1 SGHRS and CDR2 YFSETQ. The V end was cut by 1 base, the J end by 5 bases, with 12 bases between. The CDR3 contains 15 residues. CDR3 residues: CASSLIASSTGELFF. In DNA form, the CDR3 reads TGCGCCAGCAGCTTGATTGCTTCTTCTACCGGGGAGCTGTTTTTT.

The chain links TRBV2 to TRBJ2-7; no clear D gene. CDR1 and CDR2 from the germline V gene are SNHLY and FYNNEI. The CDR3 extends over 13 amino acids. The V gene lost 4 bases and the J gene lost 2 bases, with 9 bases spanning the gap. The CDR3 coding sequence is TGTGCCAGCAGTGGCGGCAGCACCTACGAGCAGTACTTC. Amino acids: CASSGGSTYEQYF.